Following are 18 T cell receptor beta chains from one sample sequenced in a study of cytomegalovirus exposure and HLA in healthy donors. Primers: 60 Vbeta forward and 13 Jbeta reverse. This table comes from immunoSEQ multiplex PCR, and its TCRdb copy is limited to in-frame clones, with some not included. The profile covers about 150,000 clones, with about 82% appearing a single time and roughly 3.4% taken by the ten largest. The specimen sequenced was PBMCs. These TCRs come from a male donor in good health and CMV-seronegative.

The chain couples TRBV6-1 to TRBJ1-6; TRBD1 agrees at 9 bases. The germline V gene has CDR1 MNHNS and CDR2 SASEGT. After removal of 5 bases from V and 6 bases from J, the junction contained 5 bases not matched to a gene. This CDR3 has 15 amino acids. CDR3 sequence reads: CASSTGQGGNSPLHF. CDR3 in DNA: TGTGCCAGCAGTACGGGACAGGGCGGTAATTCACCCCTCCACTTT.

This rearrangement joins TRBV14 to TRBJ2-7; the match to TRBD2 covers 10 bases. The CDR3 sequence is 17 residues long. Losses at the gene ends were 0 bases for V and 3 bases for J; bases not matched to a gene: 8. Germline V gene data show CDR1 as SGHDN and CDR2 as FVKESK. The CDR3 DNA is TGTGCCAGCAGCCAAGATTCGCTACTAGCGGGGAGCTACGAGCAGTACTTC. It yields the protein CASSQDSLLAGSYEQYF.

The V and J genes are TRBV7-8 and TRBJ2-1; 12 bases agree with TRBD2. V shed 1 base and J 3 bases; nucleotides not matched to a gene: 7. This CDR3 has 18 residues. The V gene's germline CDR1 is SGHVS and CDR2 FQNEAQ. The CDR3 loop is CASSLELGLAGDYNEQFF. In DNA form, the CDR3 reads TGTGCCAGCAGCTTAGAATTGGGACTAGCGGGTGACTACAATGAGCAGTTCTTC.

CDR3 DNA sequence: TGTGCCATCAGTGATCGCCTAGCGGGAGACTACGAGCAGTACTTC. This encodes CAISDRLAGDYEQYF. The chain uses TRBV10-3 and TRBJ2-7; 10 bases fit TRBD2. V shed 3 bases and J 3 bases; nucleotides not matched to a gene: 5. Germline-derived CDR1 and CDR2 are ENHRY and SYGVKD. The CDR3 consists of 15 residues.

The gene calls are TRBV9 and TRBJ2-7; D may be TRBD1 (5 bases). With 0 bases removed from V and 2 bases from J, the gap between germline ends came to 12 bases. This CDR3 spans 15 amino acids. CDR1 is SGDLS and CDR2 is YYNGEE in the germline V gene. The CDR3 sequence is CASSVGAGRAYEQYF. The CDR3, as DNA: TGTGCCAGCAGCGTAGGGGCAGGGCGCGCCTACGAGCAGTACTTC.

The table lists this clone with a count of one. The chain carries TRBV2 and TRBJ1-1; D unresolved. Trimming took 4 bases from V and 1 from J, leaving 10 bases between them. The CDR3 has 14 amino acids. Germline V CDR1 and CDR2: SNHLY, FYNNEI. The CDR3 coding sequence is TGTGCCAGCAGTGTAACCAGAGGGAACACTGAAGCTTTCTTT. Amino acid sequence: CASSVTRGNTEAFF.

The rearrangement uses TRBV7-9 and TRBJ1-4; 7 nucleotides match TRBD1. Germline V gives CDR1 SEHNR, CDR2 FQNEAQ (reference sequence). The CDR3 spans 14 residues. The V segment lost 4 bases and the J segment 4 bases; nucleotides outside the gene matches: 3. CDR3 DNA sequence: TGTGCCAGCAGCTCGACAGGGAGTAATGAAAAACTGTTTTTT. Protein sequence: CASSSTGSNEKLFF.

V and J are TRBV7-8 and TRBJ1-2; D call uncertain. Germline V gene sequence: CDR1 SGHVS, CDR2 FQNEAQ. The V and J ends lost 1 base and 1 base respectively, with 10 bases between them. The length of the CDR3 is 15 residues. The CDR3 coding sequence is TGTGCCAGCAGCTTAGGCATAGAGCTTAACTATGGCTACACCTTC. This translates into CASSLGIELNYGYTF. The whole variable domain, filled in from reference TRBV7-8 and TRBJ1-2, reads GAGVSQSPRYKVAKRGQDVALRCDPISGHVSLFWYQQALGQGPEFLTYFQNEAQLDKSGLPSDRFFAERPEGSVSTLKIQRTQQEDSAVYLCASSLGIELNYGYTFGSGTRLTVV.

This rearrangement joins TRBV11-3 to TRBJ2-1; D is possibly TRBD2 (7 bases). Trimming pared 5 bases from V and 7 bases from J, leaving 12 bases between. This CDR3 is 13 amino acids long. Germline V gene lookup returns CDR1 SGHNT and CDR2 YENEEA. The chain's CDR3 is CASSGGAGNEQFF. CDR3 nucleotides: TGTGCCAGCAGCGGGGGGGCCGGTAATGAGCAGTTCTTC.

This chain joins TRBV10-3 and TRBJ1-1, with a weak D call TRBD1 (6 bases). Trimming shortened V by 4 bases and J by 0 bases, and 15 bases separated the two germline ends. This CDR3 spans 16 amino acids. In germline, CDR1 is ENHRY, CDR2 SYGVKD. In DNA form, the CDR3 reads TGTGCCATCAGTGTGTCTCTGACAGGTTTGAACACTGAAGCTTTCTTT. Its translation is CAISVSLTGLNTEAFF.

The table lists this clone with a count of one. This chain joins TRBV27 and TRBJ2-1; the match to TRBD1 covers 8 bases. J was trimmed by 4 bases and V by 7 bases; bases with no gene match: 12. The CDR3 length is 16 residues. Germline CDR1 is MNHEY and CDR2 is SMNVEV (reference sequence). DNA for the CDR3: TGTGCCAGCACCCAAGGATCAGGGGGCCGTTACAATGAGCAGTTCTTC. Translation: CASTQGSGGRYNEQFF.

The J gene is TRBJ2-3, the V gene TRBV7-9; D remains ambiguous. V was trimmed by 1 base and J by 3 bases, leaving 11 bases between them. The CDR3 sequence is 15 residues long. Looked up from germline, CDR1 is SEHNR and CDR2 is FQNEAQ (reference sequence). DNA for the CDR3: TGTGCCAGCAGCTTAGTGGTCAGATCGACAGATACGCAGTATTTT. Its protein product is CASSLVVRSTDTQYF.

The rearrangement links TRBV28 to TRBJ2-1; D perhaps matches TRBD2 (5 bases). V gave up 3 bases and J gave up 3 bases, with 9 bases separating them. Germline V gene data show CDR1 as MDHEN and CDR2 as SYDVKM. CDR3 length equals 14 residues. This chain's CDR3 is CASSFSGNYNEQFF. In DNA form, the CDR3 reads TGTGCCAGCAGTTTCTCGGGAAACTACAATGAGCAGTTCTTC.

V usage is TRBV21-1 and J usage is TRBJ2-3; TRBD2 is the table's D call, not checked against the DNA. TRBV21-1 is an annotated pseudogene. The CDR3 runs to 16 residues. In nucleotides, the CDR3 is TGTGCCAGCAGCAAAGAAGAGGATAGAAACACAGATACGCAGTATTTT. It yields the protein CASSKEEDRNTDTQYF.

The chain uses TRBV4-1 and TRBJ2-2; 10 nucleotides agree with TRBD2. The CDR3 is 19 amino acids. Germline V gives CDR1 MGHRA, CDR2 YSYEKL. V lost 0 bases to trimming and J lost 1 base; unmatched junction nucleotides: 8. The CDR3: CASSQDSSSSGRNTGELFF. The DNA for the CDR3 is TGCGCCAGCAGCCAAGATTCCTCTTCTAGCGGGAGGAACACCGGGGAGCTGTTTTTT.

DNA for the CDR3: TGTGCCAGCAGTTACATGGGACAGGACTATGGCTACACCTTC. Its protein product is CASSYMGQDYGYTF. The chain is built from TRBV6-5 and TRBJ1-2; 8 positions match TRBD1. This CDR3 comprises 14 residues. Germline V gene data show CDR1 as MNHEY and CDR2 as SVGAGI. The V and J ends lost 2 bases and 3 bases, in that order; junction bases with no gene match: 2.

The gene calls are TRBV6-1 and TRBJ2-7; D not certain. Trimming removed 7 bases at V and 2 bases at J, with 9 bases between. The V gene's germline CDR1 is MNHNS and CDR2 SASEGT. CDR3 length: 12 residues. The CDR3 loop is CASNFRTYEQYF. The CDR3 DNA reads TGTGCCAGCAACTTCCGAACCTACGAGCAGTACTTC.

The CDR3 loop reads CACNSPVGGDLGETQYF. DNA of the CDR3: TGTGCCTGCAACTCCCCCGTCGGCGGGGACCTAGGGGAGACCCAGTACTTC. The chain links TRBV30 to TRBJ2-5, with D perhaps matching TRBD2 (6 bases). The germline V gene has CDR1 GTSNPN and CDR2 SVGIG (reference sequence). The CDR3 sequence is 17 residues long. The V and J ends lost 6 bases and 5 bases respectively, with 28 bases between them.